Following are 22 T cell receptor beta chains from one sample sequenced in a study of cytomegalovirus exposure and HLA in healthy donors. Data came from immunoSEQ multiplex PCR; TCRdb stores just in-frame clones and leaves some out. The sample lists 330,000 or so clones; 75% to 90% were seen once. The material sequenced was PBMCs. The source of these receptors is a woman under 30 in good health and CMV-seronegative.

This clone appeared a single time. The chain combines TRBV5-4 with TRBJ2-2; 13 positions match TRBD2. Germline V gives CDR1 SGHNT, CDR2 YYREEE (reference sequence). With 2 bases clipped from V and 6 bases from J, the junction kept 4 bases outside the gene matches. The length of the CDR3 is 16 residues. For the CDR3, the DNA is TGTGCCAGCAGCTTCGGACTAGCGGGAGAAGCCGGGGAGCTGTTTTTT. Translation gives CASSFGLAGEAGELFF. Full variable domain (remainder filled in from reference TRBV5-4 and TRBJ2-2): ETGVTQSPTHLIKTRGQQVTLRCSSQSGHNTVSWYQQALGQGPQFIFQYYREEENGRGNFPPRFSGLQFPNYSSELNVNALELDDSALYLCASSFGLAGEAGELFFGEGSRLTVL.

The chain combines TRBV27 with TRBJ1-3, with D perhaps matching TRBD1 (6 bases). This CDR3 region has 18 residues. In germline, CDR1 is MNHEY, CDR2 SMNVEV (reference sequence). V was shortened by 6 bases and J by 0 bases, with 21 bases between the two germline ends. The chain's CDR3 is CASSQSGGGGGSGNTIYF. CDR3 sequence (DNA): TGTGCCAGCAGCCAAAGTGGTGGGGGCGGGGGCTCTGGAAACACCATATATTTT.

The chain combines TRBV6-5 with TRBJ1-3, with D tentatively TRBD1 (5 bases). Trimming took 0 bases from V and 3 from J, leaving 9 bases between them. Germline assignment: CDR1 MNHEY and CDR2 SVGAGI. The CDR3 extends over 15 amino acids. The CDR3 DNA sequence: TGTGCCAGCAGTTACTCGATCGGACATGGAAACACCATATATTTT. Translating it yields CASSYSIGHGNTIYF.

The rearrangement links TRBV2 to TRBJ2-2; D might be TRBD2 (6 bases). Germline V gene sequence: CDR1 SNHLY, CDR2 FYNNEI. Trimming removed 4 bases at V and 0 bases at J, with 9 bases between. This CDR3 spans 15 amino acids. CDR3 sequence (DNA): TGTGCCAGCAGTGGACTAGACGCGAACACCGGGGAGCTGTTTTTT. Protein sequence: CASSGLDANTGELFF.

The genes are TRBV4-3 and TRBJ2-2, with 9 bases matching TRBD2. V was pared by 1 base and J by 2 bases, with 8 bases of the junction left unmatched. The CDR3 has 18 residues. Germline lookup yields CDR1 LGHNA and CDR2 YSLEER. The DNA for the CDR3 is TGCGCCAGCAGCCAAGTGGGACTAGCAGGAAGTAACACCGGGGAGCTGTTTTTT. Translated: CASSQVGLAGSNTGELFF.

The chain carries TRBV29-1 and TRBJ2-4; D is possibly TRBD2 (5 bases). This CDR3 has 12 amino acids. Trimming removed 6 bases at V and 6 bases at J, with 12 bases between. Germline assignment: CDR1 SQVTM and CDR2 ANQGSEA. The CDR3 DNA reads as TGCAGCGTCCCGGGAATAGGAAACATTCAGTACTTC. Translation gives CSVPGIGNIQYF.

The chain uses TRBV27 and TRBJ2-2; D gene ambiguous. The CDR3 runs 14 residues. CDR1 is MNHEY, CDR2 SMNVEV, per germline (reference sequence). Trimming took 1 base from V and 1 from J, leaving 4 bases between them. CDR3 DNA: TGTGCCAGCAGTTTATTCAGGAACACCGGGGAGCTGTTTTTT. It encodes CASSLFRNTGELFF.

This chain links TRBV25-1 with TRBJ2-1; 10 nucleotides match TRBD2. Germline lookup yields CDR1 MGHDK and CDR2 SYGVNS. The CDR3 runs 16 residues. V lost 1 base to trimming and J lost 5 bases; unmatched junction nucleotides: 5. The CDR3, as DNA: TGTGCCAGCAGTGAATCAGGGACTAGCGTCCACAATGAGCAGTTCTTC. Its protein product is CASSESGTSVHNEQFF.

V is TRBV18 and J is TRBJ2-2; 14 nucleotides match TRBD2. V shed 1 base and J 1 base; nucleotides not matched to a gene: 5. CDR1 KGHSH and CDR2 LQKENI come from the germline V gene. The CDR3 loop spans 19 amino acids. The CDR3 protein is CASSPRGLAGALNTGELFF. Written as DNA, the CDR3 is TGTGCCAGCTCACCACGGGGACTAGCGGGAGCCCTGAACACCGGGGAGCTGTTTTTT.

The rearrangement uses TRBV4-1 and TRBJ2-5; 8 bases line up with TRBD1. The CDR3 loop spans 15 amino acids. Germline CDR1 is MGHRA and CDR2 is YSYEKL. V shed 0 bases, J shed 5 bases, and the junction held 5 bases outside the gene matches. In DNA form, the CDR3 reads TGCGCCAGCAGCCAAGACAGGGGGCGTGGTGAGACCCAGTACTTC. It yields the protein CASSQDRGRGETQYF.

The genes are TRBV19 and TRBJ2-7; 10 nucleotides align to TRBD2. The CDR3 contains 18 residues. Germline CDR1 and CDR2: LNHDA and SQIVND (reference sequence). V lost 3 bases and J lost 0; bases outside the gene matches: 11. The CDR3 sequence: CASSIASSSGSRSYEQYF. The CDR3, as DNA: TGTGCCAGTAGTATCGCCTCGTCTAGCGGGAGCCGCTCCTACGAGCAGTACTTC.

The rearrangement links TRBV5-4 to TRBJ2-7; 7 bases are shared with TRBD2. The J segment lost 3 bases and the V segment lost 5 bases, leaving 14 bases of the junction unmatched. CDR3 size: 16 residues. Germline CDR1 reads SGHNT; CDR2 reads YYREEE (reference sequence). DNA for the CDR3: TGTGCCAGCAGTCCCCCGGGGGGAGGGCCGTACTACGAGCAGTACTTC. Protein sequence: CASSPPGGGPYYEQYF.

The rearrangement joins TRBV2 to TRBJ1-1; 8 nucleotides line up with TRBD1. Germline V gives CDR1 SNHLY, CDR2 FYNNEI. V lost 5 bases and J lost 1; bases outside the gene matches: 21. CDR3 length equals 20 residues. CDR3 protein: CASSRTTPGQGSSWNTEAFF. Written as DNA, the CDR3 is TGTGCCAGCAGTCGAACGACCCCTGGACAGGGCTCCTCCTGGAACACTGAAGCTTTCTTT.

V and J are TRBV13 and TRBJ2-2; TRBD1 agrees at 7 bases. Per the germline V gene, CDR1 is PRHDT and CDR2 is FYEKMQ (reference sequence). The CDR3 spans 15 residues. After removal of 4 bases from V and 3 bases from J, the junction contained 5 bases not matched to a gene. The CDR3 sequence: CASSSYRGYTGELFF. CDR3 coding DNA: TGTGCCAGCAGCTCATACAGGGGATACACCGGGGAGCTGTTTTTT.

The chain links TRBV7-3 to TRBJ1-1; TRBD1 aligns across 8 bases. Trimming cost V 5 bases and J 5 bases; bases outside gene matches: 10. Germline values: CDR1 SGHTA, CDR2 FQGTGA. This CDR3 is built from 15 residues. CDR3 region: CASSPTQGARTEAFF. CDR3 coding DNA: TGTGCCAGCAGCCCAACCCAGGGGGCGCGAACTGAAGCTTTCTTT.

This clone was observed a single time. This chain's CDR3 is CASSFRVRESPQHF. Written as DNA, the CDR3 is TGTGCCAGCAGTTTTCGAGTCAGGGAATCTCCCCAGCATTTT. The chain has TRBV28 and TRBJ1-5, with D tentatively TRBD1 (5 bases). The CDR3 loop spans 14 amino acids. Looked up from germline, CDR1 is MDHEN and CDR2 is SYDVKM. V lost 3 bases and J lost 10, with 16 bases in between.

V gene TRBV7-9 combines with J gene TRBJ2-7; 11 bases are a match to TRBD2. Germline trimming cut 3 bases from V and 4 bases from J; bases unmatched to any gene: 5. In germline, CDR1 is SEHNR, CDR2 FQNEAQ (reference sequence). This CDR3 contains 15 residues. CDR3 sequence (DNA): TGTGCCAGCAGCTTGGGACTAGCGGAGGGTTACGAGCAGTACTTC. Its protein is CASSLGLAEGYEQYF.

This clone has a handful of counts. J is TRBJ2-5 and V is TRBV4-2, with TRBD2 matching 8 bases. Germline CDR1 is LGHNA and CDR2 is YNFKEQ. The length of the CDR3 is 18 residues. V gave up 1 base and J gave up 4 bases; unmatched junction bases: 14. CDR3 DNA: TGTGCCAGCAGCCAAGCCCTCCTAGCGGGCGTGCCTCCAGAGACCCAGTACTTC. It specifies CASSQALLAGVPPETQYF.

The rearrangement joins TRBV10-3 to TRBJ2-2; D gene uncertain. Deletions cut 3 bases from V and 5 bases from J, with 10 bases between. This CDR3 region has 14 residues. Germline CDR1 and CDR2: ENHRY and SYGVKD. The CDR3: CAISDPLVTGELFF. For the CDR3, the DNA is TGTGCCATCAGTGATCCACTTGTTACCGGGGAGCTGTTTTTT.

This rearrangement joins TRBV29-1 to TRBJ1-2; D is possibly TRBD1 (6 bases). In germline, CDR1 is SQVTM, CDR2 ANQGSEA. Trimming cost V 8 bases and J 8 bases, with 18 bases left between them. The CDR3 length is 12 residues. For the CDR3, the DNA is TGCAGCAGTCCGGGCGGGGGCCAAGGCTACACCTTC. As protein: CSSPGGGQGYTF.

This chain links TRBV28 with TRBJ1-3; 8 bases are shared with TRBD1. CDR1 is MDHEN, CDR2 SYDVKM, per germline. CDR3 size: 14 residues. V lost 6 bases to trimming and J lost 8 bases; unmatched junction nucleotides: 9. The CDR3 coding sequence is TGTGCCAGCAGCACTACAGGGGGGATTGACACCATATATTTT. Its protein product is CASSTTGGIDTIYF.

The chain couples TRBV6-5 to TRBJ2-2; D gene unclear. Trimming stripped 7 bases from V and 1 base from J, with 10 bases between. The length of the CDR3 is 14 residues. Per germline, CDR1 MNHEY and CDR2 SVGAGI. CDR3 coding DNA: TGTGCCAGCACCTGGGCAGTGAACACCGGGGAGCTGTTTTTT. It translates to CASTWAVNTGELFF.